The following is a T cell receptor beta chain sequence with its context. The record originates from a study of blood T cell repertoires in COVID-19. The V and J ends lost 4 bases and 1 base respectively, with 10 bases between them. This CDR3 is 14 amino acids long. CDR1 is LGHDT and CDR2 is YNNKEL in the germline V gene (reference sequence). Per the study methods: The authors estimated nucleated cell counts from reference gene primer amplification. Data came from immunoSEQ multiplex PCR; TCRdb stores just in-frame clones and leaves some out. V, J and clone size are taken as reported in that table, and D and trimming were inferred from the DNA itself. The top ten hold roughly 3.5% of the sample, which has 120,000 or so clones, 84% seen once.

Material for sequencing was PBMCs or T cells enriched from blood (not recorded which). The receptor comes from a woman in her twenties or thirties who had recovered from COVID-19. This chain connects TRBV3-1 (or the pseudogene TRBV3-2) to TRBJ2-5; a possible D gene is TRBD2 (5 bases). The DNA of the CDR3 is TGTGCCAGCAGCCGGAGGAGCGGCCAAGAGACCCAGTACTTC. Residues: CASSRRSGQETQYF.